The clone carrying this T cell receptor beta chain has at least ten counts. Its antigen is unknown. This record comes from a study of T-cell memory formation after mild COVID-19. Study-level information: TCR clusters were largely donor specific. Study-wide results and caveats: Among clones peaking at day 37 in the second wave, SARS-CoV-2 specificity remained unconfirmed. Memory from before infection featured some responding clones, which suggests cross-reactive memory joined.

TCRdb re-called the 5' RACE reads with MiXCR, one entry per CDR3 protein. The sample consists of around 310,000 distinct CDR3 sequences, roughly 15% of them appearing once. Trimming took 4 bases from V and 3 from J; bases not matched to a gene: 5. The V gene's germline CDR1 is SNHLY and CDR2 FYNNEI. This CDR3 is built from 15 residues. This chain links TRBV2 with TRBJ2-3, with 9 bases aligning to TRBD2. Sequenced input: PBMCs or a T cell subset sorted from them (not recorded which). This clonotype was obtained from a man aged 18 to 29 who had mild COVID-19 (a few samples of this study predate the infection). Cell type and time point are not known. CDR3 protein: CASSGSGGGTDTQYF. The CDR3 DNA reads TGTGCCAGCAGTGGTAGCGGGGGTGGAACAGATACGCAGTATTTT.